Listed here are 20 T cell receptor beta chains from one sample, sequenced in a study of neurological immune-mediated disorders. Using its own MiXCR run on the 5' RACE reads, TCRdb lists one record per CDR3 protein. The sample yields around 50,000 distinct CDR3 sequences, 16% seen once. Sequences were obtained from PBMCs. Receptors originate from a man aged 60 to 75 in good health.

This clonotype was seen at least ten times. This rearrangement joins TRBV7-2 to TRBJ2-3; TRBD2 is a possible D gene (5 bases). Germline CDR1 and CDR2: SGHTA and FQGNSA. The length of the CDR3 is 13 residues. V gave up 5 bases and J gave up 6 bases, with 12 bases separating them. As DNA, the CDR3 is TGTGCCAGCAGCCGGAGGAGCTGGGATACGCAGTATTTT. This encodes CASSRRSWDTQYF.

This clonotype occurred many times. The V and J genes are TRBV9 and TRBJ2-1, with unresolved D. The germline V gene has CDR1 SGDLS and CDR2 YYNGEE. Between the trimmed V and J ends, which lost 0 bases and 2 bases, there was a span of 9 bases. The length of the CDR3 is 15 residues. The CDR3 DNA is TGTGCCAGCAGCGTAGTGAGCTTTCCCTACAATGAGCAGTTCTTC. This translates into CASSVVSFPYNEQFF. The variable domain in full, with the rest retrieved from reference TRBV9 and TRBJ2-1, is DSGVTQTPKHLITATGQRVTLRCSPRSGDLSVYWYQQSLDQGLQFLIQYYNGEERAKGNILERFSAQQFPDLHSELNLSSLELGDSALYFCASSVVSFPYNEQFFGPGTRLTVL.

This clonotype was counted many times. This rearrangement joins TRBV5-1 to TRBJ2-3, with 11 nucleotides matching TRBD2. V was pared by 4 bases and J by 6 bases, with 4 bases of the junction left unmatched. The CDR3 extends over 14 amino acids. Germline V gene lookup returns CDR1 SGHRS and CDR2 YFSETQ. The CDR3 is CASSLTSGMDTQYF. DNA of the CDR3: TGCGCCAGCAGCCTGACTAGCGGGATGGATACGCAGTATTTT.

This clonotype was detected many times. The chain recombines TRBV5-1 with TRBJ2-3; TRBD1 aligns across 9 bases. The CDR3 length is 15 residues. The trim removed 4 bases at V and 3 bases at J, leaving 6 bases unmatched. Per the germline V gene, CDR1 is SGHRS and CDR2 is YFSETQ. The CDR3 loop reads CASSPDRGWTDTQYF. CDR3 DNA: TGCGCCAGCAGCCCTGACAGGGGGTGGACAGATACGCAGTATTTT.

The chain combines TRBV6-2 or TRBV6-3 with TRBJ1-1; weak D call: TRBD1 (5 bases). Germline CDR1 MNHEY, CDR2 SVGEGT. With 6 bases removed from V and 6 bases from J, the gap between germline ends came to 17 bases. The CDR3 sequence is 14 residues long. For the CDR3, the DNA is TGTGCCAGCAGCGACGGGCAGGGCCCGCCTGAAGCTTTCTTT. Translating gives CASSDGQGPPEAFF.

This clonotype was picked up many times. The V call is TRBV5-1, the J call TRBJ1-2; D perhaps matches TRBD1 (5 bases). Per germline, CDR1 SGHRS and CDR2 YFSETQ. Trimming took 4 bases from V and 3 from J, leaving 13 bases between them. The CDR3 is 14 residues long. CDR3 loop: CASSETGPYYGYTF. Here the CDR3 DNA reads TGCGCCAGCAGCGAAACAGGACCTTACTATGGCTACACCTTC.

The chain joins TRBV20-1 to TRBJ1-5; tentative D call: TRBD1 (5 bases). There are 13 residues in the CDR3. The germline V gene has CDR1 DFQATT and CDR2 SNEGSKA (reference sequence). Trimming shortened V by 5 bases and J by 12 bases, and 20 bases separated the two germline ends. DNA for the CDR3: TGCAGTGCTCCCGAATACCAAGACAGCTTCCAGCATTTT. Its translation: CSAPEYQDSFQHF.

Many counts were recorded for this clonotype. The chain joins TRBV20-1 to TRBJ2-1; 8 nucleotides agree with TRBD2. The trim removed 5 bases at V and 4 bases at J, leaving 13 bases unmatched. Germline V gene lookup returns CDR1 DFQATT and CDR2 SNEGSKA (reference sequence). The CDR3 has 16 amino acids. The DNA of the CDR3 is TGCAGTGCTGAAGCGGGAGCCTGGGTTGGATACAATGAGCAGTTCTTC. It specifies CSAEAGAWVGYNEQFF.

CDR3 sequence: CASTRAGGAYEQYF. The CDR3 DNA follows: TGTGCCAGCACCCGAGCGGGAGGGGCCTACGAGCAGTACTTC. The V gene is TRBV6-5, the J gene TRBJ2-7, with 10 bases matching TRBD2. The CDR3 contains 14 residues. Trimming removed 7 bases from V and 2 bases from J; junction bases left unmatched: 5. Germline V gene sequence: CDR1 MNHEY, CDR2 SVGAGI.

This clonotype was picked up many times. The chain links TRBV5-5 to TRBJ2-7, with D perhaps given as TRBD1 or TRBD2 (5 bases each). The CDR3 consists of 14 residues. The germline gives CDR1 SGHKS, CDR2 YYEKEE (reference sequence). Trimming took off 5 bases at V and 9 bases at J, with 21 bases between the two ends. CDR3 coding DNA: TGTGCCAGCAGTCCCGGGACCCGGCGAATCGGGCAGTACTTC. It is translated as CASSPGTRRIGQYF. Supplemented by reference TRBV5-5 and TRBJ2-7, the full variable domain reads DAGVTQSPTHLIKTRGQQVTLRCSPISGHKSVSWYQQVLGQGPQFIFQYYEKEERGRGNFPDRFSARQFPNYSSELNVNALLLGDSALYLCASSPGTRRIGQYFGPGTRLTVT.

This clonotype has only a few counts. The rearrangement links TRBV25-1 to TRBJ2-1; D call uncertain. V was cut by 3 bases and J by 8 bases, with 14 bases left in between. The germline CDR1 and CDR2 sequences are MGHDK and SYGVNS. The CDR3 sequence is 14 residues long. The CDR3 sequence is CASSDRQASDEQFF. CDR3 DNA: TGTGCCAGCAGTGACCGCCAAGCCTCAGATGAGCAGTTCTTC.

This clonotype was seen at least ten times. The CDR3 is CASSSSRGTYEQYF. As DNA, the CDR3 is TGTGCCAGCAGTTCCTCCAGGGGAACCTACGAGCAGTACTTC. The chain uses TRBV6-5 and TRBJ2-7, with TRBD1 as a possible D gene (6 bases). Germline V gene lookup returns CDR1 MNHEY and CDR2 SVGAGI. V gave up 4 bases and J gave up 2 bases, with 12 bases separating them. CDR3 length: 14 residues.

About this clonotype itself: A much larger clonotype is one base distant, so this may be a read error. The J gene is TRBJ2-2, the V gene TRBV20-1; D uncertain. The CDR3 sequence is 11 residues long. Between the trimmed V and J ends, which lost 1 base and 7 bases, there was a span of 4 bases. Germline values: CDR1 DFQATT, CDR2 SNEGSKA (reference sequence). CDR3 nucleotides: TGCAGTGCTAGAGTTGTCGGGGAGCTGTTTTTT. This codes for CSARVVGELFF.

The V call is TRBV10-3, the J call TRBJ1-5; no firm D call. The germline V gene encodes CDR1 ENHRY and CDR2 SYGVKD. The CDR3 has 12 amino acids. V was trimmed by 11 bases and J by 5 bases, leaving 13 bases between them. CDR3 loop: CAAGLADQPQHF. The CDR3 DNA follows: TGTGCCGCCGGGTTGGCCGATCAGCCCCAGCATTTT.

This clonotype was seen at least ten times. The chain uses TRBV7-9 and TRBJ2-7; TRBD1 is a possible D gene (6 bases). The CDR3 extends over 13 amino acids. The germline V gene has CDR1 SEHNR and CDR2 FQNEAQ (reference sequence). Trimming left V 1 base short and J 12 bases short, with 16 bases between. Here the CDR3 reads CASSLEPGATLYF. In DNA form, the CDR3 reads TGTGCCAGCAGCTTAGAGCCAGGGGCAACACTGTACTTC.

For this clonotype: In this CDR3 the conserved last residue, phenylalanine or tryptophan, is missing, so a read error is likely. This chain joins TRBV20-1 and TRBJ2-1, with D possibly called TRBD1 or TRBD2 (5 bases each). The CDR3 runs to 13 residues. With 7 bases removed from V and 8 bases from J, the gap between germline ends came to 18 bases. The germline V gene encodes CDR1 DFQATT and CDR2 SNEGSKA (reference sequence). The CDR3 loop reads CSVEGSRGDEQFC. CDR3 in DNA: TGCAGTGTAGAAGGATCCCGGGGCGATGAGCAGTTCTGC.

In its sample, this clonotype was seen many times. The genes are TRBV5-1 and TRBJ1-1; no clear D gene. Trimming cost V 5 bases and J 0 bases, with 17 bases left between them. Germline-derived CDR1 and CDR2 are SGHRS and YFSETQ. The CDR3 runs 16 residues. This CDR3 is CASSPSRGGMNTEAFF. CDR3 bases: TGCGCCAGCAGTCCTTCCCGGGGAGGGATGAACACTGAAGCTTTCTTT.

In this sample, this clonotype turned up many times. The chain combines TRBV9 with TRBJ2-5, with TRBD2 matching 14 bases. The V gene end was trimmed by 4 bases and the J gene end by 4 bases; junction bases not matched to a gene: 6. This CDR3 contains 16 residues. The germline V gene has CDR1 SGDLS and CDR2 YYNGEE. CDR3 sequence (DNA): TGTGCCAGCAGCAACCGACTAGCGGGAGGGCCAGAGACCCAGTACTTC. This sequence encodes CASSNRLAGGPETQYF. The whole variable domain, remainder taken from reference TRBV9 and TRBJ2-5, is DSGVTQTPKHLITATGQRVTLRCSPRSGDLSVYWYQQSLDQGLQFLIQYYNGEERAKGNILERFSAQQFPDLHSELNLSSLELGDSALYFCASSNRLAGGPETQYFGPGTRLLVL.

This clonotype was counted ten times or more. The DNA of the CDR3 is TGTGCCAGCAGCTTAGACCCTAGCAGAACCTTCTACAATGAGCAGTTCTTC. As protein: CASSLDPSRTFYNEQFF. This chain uses TRBV7-2 with TRBJ2-1; tentative D call: TRBD2 (5 bases). Trimming cost V 1 base and J 3 bases, with 16 bases left between them. The length of the CDR3 is 17 residues. In germline, CDR1 is SGHTA, CDR2 FQGNSA.

This clonotype was seen many times. This chain uses TRBV20-1 with TRBJ2-6; D possibly corresponds to TRBD2 (6 bases). The germline CDR1 and CDR2 sequences are DFQATT and SNEGSKA (reference sequence). V shed 2 bases and J shed 1 base, with 15 bases lying between them. This CDR3 spans 17 amino acids. This CDR3 reads CSARTGSTPSGANVLTF. The CDR3 coding sequence is TGCAGTGCTAGAACCGGGAGTACCCCGTCTGGGGCCAACGTCCTGACTTTC.